This T cell receptor (beta chain) comes out of a study of blood T cell repertoires in COVID-19 (dated by TCRdb to 2018 to 2020). As for the study more broadly: Samples from collaborators originated in the United States, Italy and Spain and spanned both the acute and convalescent phases of COVID-19. The prospective study material was composed of cDNA or gDNA derived from T cells, B-cell-depleted T cells, or PBMCs. Subjects who had been exposed to COVID-19, were actively infected with it, or had recovered from it provided the deeply sampled blood TCRbeta repertoires that made up the dataset. The repertoires were released in a freely available public database meant as a resource for research on the immune response to SARS-CoV-2. Samples came from the ongoing ImmuneRACE study (first 160 participants) plus 1,254 subjects from 6 global collaborators. A de-identified subject ID, COVID-19 status, age in years and sex were almost always included in the sample metadata. Where HLA class I and class II types were available, the types were taken from metadata supplied by the sample provider, not from assay-based typing.

TCRbeta CDR3 regions were amplified from genomic DNA using the immunoSEQ Assay, a bias-controlled multiplex PCR. In the authors' own workflow: Within the assay, amplification of reference gene primers was used to estimate how many nucleated cells each sample contained. To quantify the absolute abundance of each unique TCRbeta CDR3 rearrangement, sequence reads were collapsed and filtered. Productive Simpson clonality was computed per sample as the square root of Simpson's diversity index over productive rearrangements. TCRdb took over this immuneACCESS table, retaining in-frame rearrangements with V and J assigned. Such tables are incomplete; in checked studies, under half of the missing clones stem from an unresolved V gene, and the remainder is unexplained. V, J and clone size are taken as reported in that table, and D and trimming were inferred from the DNA itself. Here the sample has 70,000 or so clones; 76% occur a single time. The ten largest account for 15% of the sample.

One collaborating source in Seattle enrolled patients during active infection and followed them longitudinally through the course of disease. Whole blood was collected in K2EDTA tubes by collaborating institutions according to the institutions' own protocols. For TCRbeta analysis, collaborators shipped samples as frozen whole blood, isolated PBMCs, or DNA extracted from either of those sample types. As concerns this clone: It lacks a known antigen. Within one base of it there is no much larger clone, and no base qualities were kept.

What the research found in general, with its limitations: How much clinical and demographic metadata was included differed by source and by participant, and the metadata was provided uncurated.

Source material: peripheral blood. The source of this sequence is a man in his sixties with COVID-19, enrolled during active disease.

The encoded CDR3 is CATSQGLGTEAFF. The nucleotides are TGTGCCACGTCCCAGGGTTTAGGCACTGAAGCTTTCTTT. Recombination linked TRBV19 to TRBJ1-1; a tentative D match to TRBD1 spans 5 bases. The germline V gene (reference sequence) yields LNHDA for CDR1 and SQIVND for CDR2. Its CDR3 holds 13 amino acids, cysteine through phenylalanine. Only the CDR3 part of the read is kept: 39 bases, read in frame from the first base. The trim is 10 bases for V and 4 bases for J, with a gap of 16 bases between the germline ends.